This TCR beta chain was recorded in a study of T cells in Graves' hyperthyroidism and ophthalmopathy. Trimming shortened V by 0 bases and J by 2 bases, and 10 bases separated the two germline ends. The CDR3 loop spans 15 amino acids. The germline V gene has CDR1 ENHRY and CDR2 SYGVKD. Authors of the study amplified TCR beta CDR3 regions from RNA transcripts. The TCR CDR3 was amplified in a first-round RT-PCR using the HTBI primer set. Each CDR3 protein gets one entry after TCRdb re-called the multiplex PCR reads with MiXCR. The data contain some 490,000 distinct CDR3 sequences, 20% to 25% of them singletons. Exclusion of a patient resulted from uncontrolled infection, other autoimmune disease, pregnancy or lactation.

V usage is TRBV10-3 and J usage is TRBJ1-2; D not resolved. The sample consisted of blood. This clonotype was sampled from a woman in her sixties or seventies with Graves' ophthalmopathy. As DNA, the CDR3 is TGTGCCATCAGTGAGTCCTCTGTAGCGAACTATGGCTACACCTTC. It yields the protein CAISESSVANYGYTF.